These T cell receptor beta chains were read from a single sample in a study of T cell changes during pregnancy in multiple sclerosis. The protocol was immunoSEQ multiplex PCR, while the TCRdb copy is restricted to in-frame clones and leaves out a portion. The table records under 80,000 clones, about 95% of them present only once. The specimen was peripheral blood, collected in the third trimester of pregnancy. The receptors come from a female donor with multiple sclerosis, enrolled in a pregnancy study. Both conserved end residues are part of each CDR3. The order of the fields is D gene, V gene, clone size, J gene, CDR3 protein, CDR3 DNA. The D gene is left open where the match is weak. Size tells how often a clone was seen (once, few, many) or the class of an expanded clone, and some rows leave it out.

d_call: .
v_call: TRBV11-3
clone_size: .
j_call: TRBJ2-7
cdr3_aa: CASSSGFSKTYEQYF
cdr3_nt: TGTGCCAGCAGCTCGGGATTTAGCAAAACCTACGAGCAGTACTTC

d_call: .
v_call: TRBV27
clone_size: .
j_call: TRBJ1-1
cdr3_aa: CASSFWRNTEAFF
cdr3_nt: TGTGCCAGCAGTTTTTGGAGAAACACTGAAGCTTTCTTT

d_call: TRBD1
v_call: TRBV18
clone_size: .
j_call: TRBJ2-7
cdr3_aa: CASSSKDRGPSYEQYF
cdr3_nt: TGTGCCAGCTCCTCCAAAGACAGGGGTCCATCCTACGAGCAGTACTTC

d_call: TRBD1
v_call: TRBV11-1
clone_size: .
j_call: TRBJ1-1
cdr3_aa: CASGRVGQGDTEAFF
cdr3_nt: TGTGCCAGCGGCCGAGTAGGACAGGGGGACACTGAAGCTTTCTTT

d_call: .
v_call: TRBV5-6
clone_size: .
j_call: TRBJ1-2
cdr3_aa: CASSLVPLEGGYTF
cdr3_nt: TGTGCCAGCAGCTTGGTACCCCTAGAAGGTGGCTACACCTTC

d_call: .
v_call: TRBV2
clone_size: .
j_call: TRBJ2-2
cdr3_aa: CASSEAIGGPTGELFF
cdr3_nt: TGTGCCAGCAGTGAGGCTATCGGGGGGCCCACCGGGGAGCTGTTTTTT

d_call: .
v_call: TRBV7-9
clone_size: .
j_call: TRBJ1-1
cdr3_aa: CASSRGEREAFF
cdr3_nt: TGTGCCAGCAGCCGGGGGGAGCGAGAAGCTTTCTTT

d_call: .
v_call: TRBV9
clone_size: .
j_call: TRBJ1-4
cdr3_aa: CASSVGENEKLFF
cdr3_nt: TGTGCCAGCAGCGTTGGAGAGAATGAAAAACTGTTTTTT

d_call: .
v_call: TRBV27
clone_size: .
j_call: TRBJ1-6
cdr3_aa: CASSNYRKGWVNSPLHF
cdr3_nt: TGTGCCAGCAGTAACTATCGCAAGGGGTGGGTGAATTCACCCCTCCACTTT

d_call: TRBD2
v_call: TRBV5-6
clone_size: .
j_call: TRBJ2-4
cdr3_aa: CASSLGGLGLASKNIQYF
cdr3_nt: TGTGCCAGCAGCTTGGGGGGTCTGGGACTAGCGTCCAAAAACATTCAGTACTTC

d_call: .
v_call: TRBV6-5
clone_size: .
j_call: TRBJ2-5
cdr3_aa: CASSGIESQYF
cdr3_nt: TGTGCCAGCAGCGGTATTGAGTCCCAGTACTTC

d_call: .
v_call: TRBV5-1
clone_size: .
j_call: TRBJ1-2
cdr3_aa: CASRRDTAAGEYGYTF
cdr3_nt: TGCGCCAGCAGACGAGACACAGCCGCCGGGGAGTATGGCTACACCTTC

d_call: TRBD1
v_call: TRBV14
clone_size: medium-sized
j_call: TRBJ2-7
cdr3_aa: CASRSGQVYEQYF
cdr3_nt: TGTGCCAGCAGATCTGGACAGGTCTACGAGCAGTACTTC

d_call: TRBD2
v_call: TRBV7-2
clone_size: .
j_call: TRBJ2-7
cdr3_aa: CASSGGGYEQYF
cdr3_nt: TGTGCCAGCAGCGGGGGGGGCTACGAGCAGTACTTC

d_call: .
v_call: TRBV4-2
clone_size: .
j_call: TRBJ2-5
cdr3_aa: CASSQANREKETQYF
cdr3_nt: TGTGCCAGCAGCCAGGCTAACAGGGAAAAAGAGACCCAGTACTTC

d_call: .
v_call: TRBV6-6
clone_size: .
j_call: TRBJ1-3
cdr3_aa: CASYPRKSSSGNTIYF
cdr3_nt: TGTGCCAGCTACCCGAGGAAGTCCAGCTCTGGAAACACCATATATTTT

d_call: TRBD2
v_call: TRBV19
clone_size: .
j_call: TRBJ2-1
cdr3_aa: CASSMTSGIYNEQFF
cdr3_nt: TGTGCCAGTAGTATGACTAGCGGGATATACAATGAGCAGTTCTTC

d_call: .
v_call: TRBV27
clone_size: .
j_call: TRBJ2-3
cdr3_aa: CASSGGTRPDTQYF
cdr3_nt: TGTGCCAGCAGTGGGGGGACTCGCCCAGATACGCAGTATTTT

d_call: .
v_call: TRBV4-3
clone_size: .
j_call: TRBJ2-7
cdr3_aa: CASSPPGGDEQYF
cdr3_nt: TGCGCCAGCAGCCCGCCAGGAGGAGACGAGCAGTACTTC

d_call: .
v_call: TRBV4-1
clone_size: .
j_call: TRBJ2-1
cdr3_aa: CASSQDIGQSRNEQFF
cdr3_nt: TGCGCCAGCAGCCAAGATATAGGACAGTCTCGCAATGAGCAGTTCTTC

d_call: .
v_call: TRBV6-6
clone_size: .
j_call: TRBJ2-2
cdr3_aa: CASSEIGSRELFF
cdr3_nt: TGTGCCAGCAGTGAGATTGGTAGTAGGGAGCTGTTTTTT

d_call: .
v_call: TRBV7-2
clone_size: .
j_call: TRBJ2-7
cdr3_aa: CASSLASAYEQYF
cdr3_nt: TGTGCCAGCAGCTTAGCTAGCGCCTACGAGCAGTACTTC

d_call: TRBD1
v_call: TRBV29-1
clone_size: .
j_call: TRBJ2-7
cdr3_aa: CSVEERQGVDYEQYF
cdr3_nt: TGCAGCGTTGAAGAGCGACAGGGGGTCGATTACGAGCAGTACTTC

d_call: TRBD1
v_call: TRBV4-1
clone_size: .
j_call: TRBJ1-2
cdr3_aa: CASSQVGTGSRFSGYTF
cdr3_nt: TGCGCCAGCAGCCAAGTAGGGACAGGGTCCAGGTTTAGTGGCTACACCTTC

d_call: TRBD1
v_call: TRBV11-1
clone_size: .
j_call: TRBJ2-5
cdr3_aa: CASSLGQGKETQYF
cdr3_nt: TGTGCCAGCAGCTTAGGACAGGGGAAGGAGACCCAGTACTTC

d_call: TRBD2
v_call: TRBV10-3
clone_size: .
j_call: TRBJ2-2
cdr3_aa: CAISERGLATGELFF
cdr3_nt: TGTGCCATCAGTGAACGCGGACTAGCGACCGGGGAGCTGTTTTTT

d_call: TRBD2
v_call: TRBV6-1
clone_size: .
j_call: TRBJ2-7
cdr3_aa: CASTLQRGSSYEQYF
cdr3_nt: TGTGCCAGCACCCTTCAGCGGGGGAGCTCCTACGAGCAGTACTTC

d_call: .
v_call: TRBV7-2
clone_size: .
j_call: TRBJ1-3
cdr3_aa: CASSLSGIGSGNTIYF
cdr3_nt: TGTGCCAGCAGCTTATCCGGGATAGGCTCTGGAAACACCATATATTTT

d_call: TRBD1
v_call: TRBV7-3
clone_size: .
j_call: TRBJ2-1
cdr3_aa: CASSLRTGSYNEQFF
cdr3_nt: TGTGCCAGCAGCTTAAGGACAGGATCCTACAATGAGCAGTTCTTC

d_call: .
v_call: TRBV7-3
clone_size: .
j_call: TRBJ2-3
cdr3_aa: CASSSQGGSTDTQYF
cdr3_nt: TGTGCCAGCAGCTCCCAAGGAGGGTCCACAGATACGCAGTATTTT

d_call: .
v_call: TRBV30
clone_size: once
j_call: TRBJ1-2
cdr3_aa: CAWRLPGDSRGYTF
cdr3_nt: TGTGCCTGGCGCCTACCGGGAGATAGTAGGGGCTACACCTTC